This T cell receptor beta chain emerged from a study of CD8+CD57+ T cells in acquired aplastic anemia. Turning to the study itself: Yields of DNA that came from sorted CD4+ and CD8+ cells averaged around 3 ug. Whole-study results and caveats: Patients shared some 29 CD8+ CDR3 sequences with controls.

Template material for TCR beta VDJ and CDR3 profiling consisted of genomic DNA. TCRdb used MiXCR to reprocess the reads, holding one entry per CDR3 protein. The data show some 160,000 distinct CDR3 sequences, 45% to 55% seen once. V dropped 1 base and J dropped 0 bases, with 9 bases sitting between them. The CDR3 loop spans 15 amino acids. Germline-derived CDR1 and CDR2 are LNHDA and SQIVND (reference sequence). The sample holds one count of this clonotype. Its antigen is still unknown. Patients sequenced had flow cytometry evidence of CD8+CD57+ cell expansion. Patients were untreated when blood was sampled.

The clonotype was recovered from a human donor with aplastic anemia. The rearrangement uses TRBV19 and TRBJ1-1; the D is unclear. The sample comprised sorted CD4+, CD8+, or CD8+CD57+ T cells (not recorded which) from PBMCs. The CDR3: CASSIGVPLNTEAFF. The CDR3 region has the DNA TGTGCCAGTAGTATAGGGGTCCCGCTGAACACTGAAGCTTTCTTT.